A selection of T cell receptor beta chains follows, all from one sample in a study of blood T cell repertoires in COVID-19. Sequencing used immunoSEQ multiplex PCR; TCRdb keeps in-frame clones, though not all of them. The sample gives 470,000 or so clones, more than 85% of which show up once; 4% to 5.5% is in the top ten. Sequenced input: peripheral blood. Source of these receptors: a woman in her 30s with acute or convalescent COVID-19. Each CDR3 is given with its conserved first and last residue. Fields, in order: clone size, J gene, D gene, V gene, CDR3 protein, CDR3 DNA. D genes are given only for firm matches. Rows give clone size only sometimes, using once, few, many, or a class for an expanded clone.

. | TRBJ1-4 | . | TRBV19 | CASSSPTPGRSNEKLFF | TGTGCCAGTAGTTCCCCAACGCCCGGTCGGTCTAATGAAAAACTGTTTTTT
. | TRBJ2-1 | TRBD2 | TRBV12-5 | CASGNSGSGGEGQFF | TGTGCTAGTGGCAATAGCGGCTCGGGGGGGGAAGGGCAGTTCTTC
few | TRBJ2-2 | TRBD2 | TRBV7-9 | CASSLETSGYTGELFF | TGTGCCAGCAGCCTAGAGACTAGCGGGTATACCGGGGAGCTGTTTTTT
. | TRBJ1-6 | TRBD1 | TRBV5-4 | CASSPAPGQTHSPLHF | TGTGCCAGCAGCCCCGCCCCGGGACAGACCCATTCACCCCTCCACTTT
. | TRBJ1-2 | TRBD1 | TRBV9 | CASSVDPGQQNYGYTF | TGTGCCAGCAGCGTGGATCCGGGACAGCAGAACTATGGCTACACCTTC
. | TRBJ1-6 | . | TRBV14 | CASSQETVSYNSPLHF | TGTGCCAGCAGCCAAGAAACAGTCTCCTATAATTCACCCCTCCACTTT
. | TRBJ2-5 | TRBD2 | TRBV30 | CAWSASGGPTQETQYF | TGTGCCTGGAGTGCGAGCGGGGGGCCAACCCAAGAGACCCAGTACTTC
. | TRBJ2-7 | . | TRBV12-3/TRBV12-4 | CASSWTNRNEQYF | TGTGCCAGCAGTTGGACAAATCGGAACGAGCAGTACTTC
. | TRBJ2-3 | . | TRBV7-2 | CASSLGLFYTQYF | TGTGCCAGCAGCTTGGGACTCTTCTATACGCAGTATTTT
. | TRBJ2-3 | TRBD2 | TRBV5-4 | CASSKTSGGQGADTQYF | TGTGCCAGCAGCAAGACTAGCGGGGGGCAGGGTGCAGATACGCAGTATTTT
. | TRBJ2-7 | TRBD1 | TRBV5-1 | CASSFPAGQGDYEQYF | TGCGCCAGCAGCTTTCCAGCGGGACAGGGGGACTACGAGCAGTACTTC
. | TRBJ2-5 | . | TRBV2 | CASSLKETQYF | TGTGCCAGCAGTCTAAAAGAGACCCAGTACTTC
. | TRBJ2-7 | TRBD1 | TRBV4-1 | CASSQSGQGPYEQYF | TGCGCCAGCAGCCAATCGGGACAGGGTCCCTACGAGCAGTACTTC
. | TRBJ2-1 | TRBD2 | TRBV12-3/TRBV12-4 | CASSSTSLGQFF | TGTGCCAGCAGTTCGACTAGCTTGGGACAGTTCTTC
. | TRBJ2-5 | TRBD1 | TRBV5-1 | CASSNLPGQGRETQYF | TGCGCCAGCAGCAACCTGCCGGGACAGGGGAGGGAGACCCAGTACTTC
. | TRBJ2-5 | TRBD2 | TRBV28 | CASSLRGGAQETQYF | TGTGCCAGCAGTTTGCGCGGGGGAGCTCAAGAGACCCAGTACTTC
. | TRBJ1-2 | TRBD1 | TRBV7-3 | CASSLTGGTGDYGYTF | TGTGCCAGCAGCTTAACTGGGGGGACAGGGGACTATGGCTACACCTTC